This TCR beta chain was recovered during a study of PD-L1 blockade in urothelial cancer. In the study overall: Of prior chemotherapy regimens, patients had received between 0 and 3. The median number of T cells present in blood samples was about 140,000.

Assay: immunoSEQ multiplex PCR; the TCRdb copy retains only in-frame clones and omits some. The sample yields about 86,000 clones, about 83% seen once. About this clone itself: Its antigen is as yet unknown.

The time point denotes: pretreatment peripheral blood. Patients suffered from locally advanced or metastatic urothelial carcinoma. CDR1 and CDR2 from the germline V gene are SQVTM and ANQGSEA. The CDR3 contains 12 residues. Study-level points and caveats: It was durable-benefit patients whose tumor-associated blood clones expanded more at 3 weeks.

The chain recombines TRBV29-1 with TRBJ2-1; D may be TRBD2 (5 bases). This specimen consisted of PBMCs, obtained around atezolizumab (anti-PD-L1) treatment. The clonotype originates from a man aged 55 to 70 with urothelial cancer. The CDR3 is CAAEASYNEQFF. As DNA, the CDR3 is TGCGCCGCGGAGGCATCCTACAATGAGCAGTTCTTC.